A selection of T cell receptor beta chains follows, all from one sample in a study of cytomegalovirus exposure and HLA in healthy donors. Profiling relied on immunoSEQ multiplex PCR, and the TCRdb table lists in-frame clones only, not all of them. The sample holds around 100,000 clones. Source material: PBMCs. These receptors came from a woman in her twenties or thirties in good health and CMV-seronegative. Each CDR3 is given with its conserved first and last residue.

v_call	j_call	cdr3_length	cdr3_aa
TRBV5-1	TRBJ2-3	12	CASGVSTDTQYF
TRBV19	TRBJ1-5	13	CASSVQGPQPQHF
TRBV5-8	TRBJ2-3	15	CASSLHRGGTDTQYF
TRBV7-9	TRBJ1-1	13	CASKTGGDTEAFF
TRBV28	TRBJ2-2	15	CASSTGQGDTGELFF
TRBV6-5	TRBJ2-2	16	CASSYLSGSGAGELFF
TRBV5-1	TRBJ2-5	16	CASSRGGARAQETQYF
TRBV9	TRBJ1-1	14	CASSVRPDRTEAFF
TRBV7-9	TRBJ1-6	15	CASSQRTVDNSPLHF
TRBV19	TRBJ1-4	14	CASSIEGLDEKLFF
TRBV7-9	TRBJ2-1	14	CASSVHETSNEQLF
TRBV28	TRBJ2-5	15	CASSFRQGAGETQYF
TRBV2	TRBJ1-5	16	CASSFLWTGGDQPQHF
TRBV4-2	TRBJ1-2	16	CASSSGEYIPNYGYTF
TRBV27	TRBJ2-7	15	CASSLVREASYEQYF
TRBV10-3	TRBJ1-1	18	CAISVHETGGKGWTEAFF
TRBV6-5	TRBJ2-7	11	CASGPGYEQYF
TRBV19	TRBJ1-5	17	CASSIPQRSGSNQPQHF
TRBV14	TRBJ2-1	16	CASSQVWGGLNNEQFF
TRBV6-1	TRBJ1-2	15	CASSERGRGIGGYTF
TRBV6-1	TRBJ2-2	17	CASSENLMRGNTGELFF
TRBV11-2	TRBJ2-7	16	CASSVGLAGFSYEQYF
TRBV28	TRBJ1-2	15	CASSHFQAGENGYTF
TRBV7-6	TRBJ1-3	16	CASSGTTGDSGNTIYF
TRBV29-1	TRBJ2-1	15	CSVDIPLSSYNEQFF
TRBV7-6	TRBJ2-3	13	CASSLKGADTQYF
TRBV30	TRBJ1-5	14	CAWSRGQRYQPQHF
TRBV4-1	TRBJ2-2	18	CASSQGPLQAINTGELFF
TRBV19	TRBJ1-1	14	CASSVATGYTEAFF
TRBV7-7	TRBJ2-5	16	CASSLTSGRISETQYF
TRBV7-8	TRBJ2-3	17	CASSSGKREGATDTQYF
TRBV1	TRBJ2-3	17	CTSSQDRPAGGPDTQYF